The 20 T cell receptor beta chains given below trace back to one sample, sequenced in a study of blood T cell repertoires in COVID-19. Repertoires were generated with immunoSEQ multiplex PCR, while TCRdb's copy carries only in-frame clones and drops some. The data show some 140,000 clones, 91% seen once. Sequenced sample: peripheral blood. Source of these receptors: a man aged 50 to 59 with acute or convalescent COVID-19.

The V and J genes are TRBV6-2 or TRBV6-3 and TRBJ1-1; D is uncertain. Deletions cut 2 bases from V and 8 bases from J, with 9 bases between. The CDR3 runs 12 residues. Germline assignment: CDR1 MNHEY and CDR2 SVGEGT. CDR3 amino acids: CASSYPSPEAFF. DNA for the CDR3: TGTGCCAGCAGTTACCCAAGCCCCGAAGCTTTCTTT.

The chain is built from TRBV9 and TRBJ2-1, with D possibly TRBD2 on 7 matching bases. The V and J ends lost 4 bases and 8 bases respectively, with 16 bases between them. Germline V gene lookup returns CDR1 SGDLS and CDR2 YYNGEE. This CDR3 has 14 amino acids. CDR3 in DNA: TGTGCCAGCAGCCCTGGGGAGGGGGTCGATGAGCAGTTCTTC. Residues: CASSPGEGVDEQFF.

The rearrangement links TRBV28 to TRBJ2-2; 9 bases fit TRBD2. CDR3 size: 16 residues. The J segment lost 0 bases and the V segment lost 6 bases, leaving 5 bases of the junction unmatched. CDR1 MDHEN and CDR2 SYDVKM come from the germline V gene. CDR3 bases: TGTGCCAGCAGCCAAAGACTAGCGGCGAACACCGGGGAGCTGTTTTTT. This encodes CASSQRLAANTGELFF.

A remark on this clone: At the DNA level, this CDR3 is encoded by other sequences in the same sample as well. The V and J genes are TRBV28 and TRBJ1-5, with D possibly TRBD1 on 5 matching bases. V lost 2 bases, J lost 4 bases, and 9 bases lay in between. CDR1 MDHEN and CDR2 SYDVKM come from the germline V gene. The CDR3 runs to 14 residues. This CDR3 is CASSLPQGNQPQHF. DNA of the CDR3: TGTGCCAGCAGTTTACCTCAGGGAAATCAGCCCCAGCATTTT.

This clone has just one count. This chain links TRBV4-2 with TRBJ2-2; TRBD2 aligns across 7 bases. Germline V gene sequence: CDR1 LGHNA, CDR2 YNFKEQ. The V gene end was trimmed by 0 bases and the J gene end by 4 bases; junction bases not matched to a gene: 5. This CDR3 region has 16 residues. The DNA of the CDR3 is TGTGCCAGCAGCCAAGATTGGACTAGGAGCACCGGGGAGCTGTTTTTT. Protein sequence: CASSQDWTRSTGELFF.

Comment on this clone: The same CDR3 is also encoded by other DNA sequences in this sample. V usage is TRBV28 and J usage is TRBJ2-7, with D unclear. Germline V gives CDR1 MDHEN, CDR2 SYDVKM. The CDR3 runs to 15 residues. With 0 bases removed from V and 0 bases from J, the gap between germline ends came to 9 bases. CDR3 protein: CASSLWGRSSYEQYF. The CDR3 DNA follows: TGTGCCAGCAGTTTATGGGGCAGAAGCTCCTACGAGCAGTACTTC.

The chain has TRBV6-2 or TRBV6-3 and TRBJ1-4; possible D gene TRBD1, 6 bases. V lost 6 bases, J lost 0 bases, and 11 bases lay in between. This CDR3 has 15 amino acids. Germline CDR1 MNHEY, CDR2 SVGEGT. The CDR3 is CASSPQGPTNEKLFF. CDR3 nucleotide sequence: TGTGCCAGCAGCCCCCAGGGGCCAACTAATGAAAAACTGTTTTTT.

The CDR3 DNA reads TGTGCCTGGAGTGGAATGGGGTTGGAGGGGAGCGGGTACGAGCAGTACGTC. Translation gives CAWSGMGLEGSGYEQYV. The V and J genes are TRBV30 and TRBJ2-7, with D perhaps matching TRBD2 (6 bases). V lost 1 base and J lost 4, with 23 bases in between. This CDR3 spans 17 amino acids. CDR1 GTSNPN and CDR2 SVGIG come from the germline V gene (reference sequence).

The chain links TRBV7-9 to TRBJ1-5; D is ambiguous. Germline-derived CDR1 and CDR2 are SEHNR and FQNEAQ (reference sequence). The germline V and J ends were trimmed by 1 base and 4 bases, with 14 bases remaining between them. This CDR3 is built from 16 residues. As DNA, the CDR3 is TGTGCCAGCAGCTTAGGGGTGTGGGCAGAAAATCAGCCCCAGCATTTT. The encoded protein is CASSLGVWAENQPQHF.

This clone was recorded once. The rearrangement links TRBV19 to TRBJ2-2; tentatively, D is TRBD1 (5 bases). The CDR3 has 15 amino acids. Germline assignment: CDR1 LNHDA and CDR2 SQIVND (reference sequence). V was cut by 4 bases and J by 2 bases, with 11 bases left in between. CDR3 residues: CASSKYRFNTGELFF. CDR3 nucleotides: TGTGCCAGTAGTAAATACAGGTTTAACACCGGGGAGCTGTTTTTT.

The chain uses TRBV7-2 and TRBJ1-2; TRBD1 matches 10 bases. Trimming took 5 bases from V and 4 from J; bases not matched to a gene: 7. In germline, CDR1 is SGHTA, CDR2 FQGNSA. The CDR3 is 15 residues long. CDR3 region: CASSPGTGERYGYTF. The CDR3 DNA sequence: TGTGCCAGCAGCCCAGGGACAGGGGAGCGCTATGGCTACACCTTC.

The rearrangement uses TRBV19 and TRBJ2-5; D might be TRBD2 (7 bases). The germline CDR1 and CDR2 sequences are LNHDA and SQIVND (reference sequence). V was cut by 7 bases and J by 7 bases, with 22 bases left in between. The length of the CDR3 is 15 residues. This CDR3 is CASTPGQGPGGTQYF. CDR3 DNA sequence: TGTGCCAGTACCCCCGGGCAGGGGCCGGGAGGGACCCAGTACTTC.

The J gene is TRBJ1-1, the V gene TRBV19; tentative D call: TRBD1 (6 bases). CDR1 LNHDA and CDR2 SQIVND come from the germline V gene (reference sequence). Trimming removed 4 bases at V and 6 bases at J, with 12 bases between. This CDR3 comprises 13 residues. This chain's CDR3 is CASSNRVGAEAFF. DNA of the CDR3: TGTGCCAGTAGTAACAGGGTTGGGGCTGAAGCTTTCTTT.

The chain couples TRBV6-5 to TRBJ1-1; TRBD1 matches 8 bases. The CDR3 spans 13 residues. The ends lost 6 bases at V and 0 bases at J; junction bases unmatched: 0. Germline lookup yields CDR1 MNHEY and CDR2 SVGAGI. This chain's CDR3 is CASRGQVNTEAFF. In DNA, the CDR3 is TGTGCCAGCAGGGGACAGGTGAACACTGAAGCTTTCTTT.

This chain uses TRBV7-9 with TRBJ2-7; no firm D call. Germline CDR1 reads SEHNR; CDR2 reads FQNEAQ (reference sequence). CDR3 length equals 13 residues. Trimming removed 0 bases from V and 3 bases from J, with 6 bases in between. CDR3 residues: CASSLAPGYEQYF. As DNA, the CDR3 is TGTGCCAGCAGCTTAGCTCCGGGCTACGAGCAGTACTTC.

V gene TRBV18 combines with J gene TRBJ1-6, with TRBD1 identical over 10 bases. CDR1 is KGHSH, CDR2 LQKENI, per germline. Unmatched junction bases numbered 9, after V lost 3 bases and J lost 10 bases. This CDR3 contains 16 residues. The CDR3 protein is CASSPTGTGAGSPLHF. Written as DNA, the CDR3 is TGTGCCAGCTCACCGACTGGGACAGGGGCTGGGTCACCCCTCCACTTT.

This clone was counted a few times. The chain combines TRBV7-8 with TRBJ1-5; D unresolved. Germline assignment: CDR1 SGHVS and CDR2 FQNEAQ. V lost 0 bases, J lost 3 bases, and 9 bases lay in between. The length of the CDR3 is 15 residues. CDR3 residues: CASSLARGYNQPQHF. The CDR3 bases are TGTGCCAGCAGCTTAGCTCGGGGATACAATCAGCCCCAGCATTTT. The complete variable domain, with remaining parts taken from reference TRBV7-8 and TRBJ1-5, reads GAGVSQSPRYKVAKRGQDVALRCDPISGHVSLFWYQQALGQGPEFLTYFQNEAQLDKSGLPSDRFFAERPEGSVSTLKIQRTQQEDSAVYLCASSLARGYNQPQHFGDGTRLSIL.

This chain joins TRBV6-2 or TRBV6-3 and TRBJ1-5; a possible D gene is TRBD1 (6 bases). The ends were cut back, 6 bases at V and 2 bases at J, with 11 bases in the middle. CDR3 length: 14 amino acids. CDR1 is MNHEY, CDR2 SVGEGT, per germline. The CDR3 here is CASSQGLGNQPQHF. CDR3 DNA: TGTGCCAGCAGCCAGGGGCTGGGCAATCAGCCCCAGCATTTT.

The chain combines TRBV6-2 or TRBV6-3 with TRBJ2-3, with D maybe TRBD1 (6 bases). V gave up 4 bases and J gave up 4 bases, with 9 bases separating them. The CDR3 runs to 13 residues. The germline V gene has CDR1 MNHEY and CDR2 SVGEGT. Here the CDR3 DNA reads TGTGCCAGCAGTTTTTGGACAGCAGATACGCAGTATTTT. Translated: CASSFWTADTQYF.

Turning to this clone: Relative to the germline gene, one junction end is altered; a read error may explain this. This chain connects TRBV7-7 to TRBJ2-1, with D hard to call. The CDR3 consists of 12 residues. The V gene's germline CDR1 is SSHAT and CDR2 FNYEAQ (reference sequence). The CDR3 coding sequence is TGTGCTAGCATCTCTCTCGACAATGAGCAGTTCTTC. Protein: CASISLDNEQFF.